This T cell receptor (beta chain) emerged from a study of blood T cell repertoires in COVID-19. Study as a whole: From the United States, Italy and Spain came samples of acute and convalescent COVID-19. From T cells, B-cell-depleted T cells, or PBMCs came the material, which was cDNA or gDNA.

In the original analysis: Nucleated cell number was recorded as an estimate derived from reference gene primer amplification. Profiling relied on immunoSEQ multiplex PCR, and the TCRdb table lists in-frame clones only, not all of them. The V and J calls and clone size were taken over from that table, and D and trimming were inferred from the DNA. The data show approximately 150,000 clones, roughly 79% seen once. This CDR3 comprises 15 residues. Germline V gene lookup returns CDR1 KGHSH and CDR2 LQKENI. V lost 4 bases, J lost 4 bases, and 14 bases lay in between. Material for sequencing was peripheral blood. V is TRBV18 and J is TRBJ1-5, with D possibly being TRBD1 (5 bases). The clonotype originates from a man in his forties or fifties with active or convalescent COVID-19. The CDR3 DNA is TGTGCCAGCTCACGGGACCTGGGGGGGAATCAGCCCCAGCATTTT. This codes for CASSRDLGGNQPQHF.